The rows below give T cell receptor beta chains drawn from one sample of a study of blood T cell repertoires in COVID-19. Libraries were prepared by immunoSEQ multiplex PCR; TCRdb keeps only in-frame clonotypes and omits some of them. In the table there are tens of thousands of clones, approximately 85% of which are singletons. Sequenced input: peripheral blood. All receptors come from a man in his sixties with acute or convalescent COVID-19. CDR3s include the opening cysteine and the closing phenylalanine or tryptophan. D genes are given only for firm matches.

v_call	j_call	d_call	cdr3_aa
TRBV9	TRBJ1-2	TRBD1	CASSVGAGGHYGYTF
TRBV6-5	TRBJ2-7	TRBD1	CASSYRDRRYEQYF
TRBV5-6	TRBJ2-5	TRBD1	CASSLVTGMYQETQYF
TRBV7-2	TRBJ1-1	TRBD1	CASSLRAGTGDLNTEAFF
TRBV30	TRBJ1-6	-	CAWSPDRGNSPLHF
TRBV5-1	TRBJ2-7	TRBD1	CASSRRERDRELRMQYF
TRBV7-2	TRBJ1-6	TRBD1	CASSSQGADNSPLHF
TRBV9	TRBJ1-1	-	CASSAKMWRTEAFF
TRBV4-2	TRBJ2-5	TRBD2	CASSQDTPRLAGGETQYF
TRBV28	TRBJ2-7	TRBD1	CASSPTRDRGHEQYF
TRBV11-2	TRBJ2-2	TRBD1	CASSLRQGAHTGELFF
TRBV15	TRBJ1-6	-	CATSRERERGFSSYNSPLHF
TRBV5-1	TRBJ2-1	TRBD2	CASSLDSGRAWEQFF
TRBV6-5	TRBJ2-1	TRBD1	CASSYSRIDRGDEQFF
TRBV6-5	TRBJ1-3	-	CASSYGGGTGNTIYF
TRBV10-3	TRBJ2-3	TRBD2	CAISETSGVSTDTQYF
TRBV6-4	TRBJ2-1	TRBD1	CASSAETGPYEQFF
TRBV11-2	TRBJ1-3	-	CASSFTAVSGNTIYF
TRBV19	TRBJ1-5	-	CASSPRGRGRRNQPQHF
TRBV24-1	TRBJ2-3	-	CATSGRGHSKSQGRADTQYF
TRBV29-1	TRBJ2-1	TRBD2	CSGLAGGPGTYNEQFF
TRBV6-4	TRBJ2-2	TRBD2	CASSGLAGAANTGELFF
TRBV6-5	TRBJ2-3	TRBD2	CASGGLAGDTDTQYF
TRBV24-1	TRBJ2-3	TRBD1	CATSDGGQGMTDTQYF
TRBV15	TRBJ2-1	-	CATSRDFSSYNEQFF
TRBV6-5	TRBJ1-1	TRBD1	CATQGERTEAFF
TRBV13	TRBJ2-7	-	CASSLGDRTHEQYF
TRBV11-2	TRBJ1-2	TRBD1	CASSLNVGQVVRGYTF
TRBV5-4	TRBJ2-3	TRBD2	CASSSLAGGTDTQYF
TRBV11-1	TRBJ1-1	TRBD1	CASSLDLQGRNTEAFF
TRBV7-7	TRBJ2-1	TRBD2	CASSHTSASEQFF
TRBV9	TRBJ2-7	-	CASSVDPRRYEQYF
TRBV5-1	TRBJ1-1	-	CASGSGGADNTEAFF
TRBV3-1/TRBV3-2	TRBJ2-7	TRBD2	CASRHPGTSGEQYF
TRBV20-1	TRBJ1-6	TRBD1	CSASGTAYNSPLHF
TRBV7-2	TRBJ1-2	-	CASSIDGGLYGYTF
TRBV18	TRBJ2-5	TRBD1	CASSPLGQQETQYF
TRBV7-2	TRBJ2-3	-	CASSLASGRTDTQYF
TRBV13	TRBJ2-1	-	CASSLGSGNEQFF
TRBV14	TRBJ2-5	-	CASSRRDFQETQYF
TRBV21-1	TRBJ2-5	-	CASTLLARETQYF
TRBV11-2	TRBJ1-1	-	CASSPTANTEAFF
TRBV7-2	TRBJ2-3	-	CASTLSGGGTDTQYF
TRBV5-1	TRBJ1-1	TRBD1	CASSLGTGGMNTEAFF
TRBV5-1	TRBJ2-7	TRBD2	CASSPGTTDEQYF
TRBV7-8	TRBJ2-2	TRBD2	CASSLVSSGAPTGELFF
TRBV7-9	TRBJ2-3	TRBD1	CASSPDRVKTDTQYF
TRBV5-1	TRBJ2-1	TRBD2	CASRLGTSAHNEQFF
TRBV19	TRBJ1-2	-	CASTGHFNYGYTF
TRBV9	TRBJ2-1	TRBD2	CASSVAGGPSGLNEQFF
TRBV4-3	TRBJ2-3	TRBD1	CASSQDSGEGAGADTQYF
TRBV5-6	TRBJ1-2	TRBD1	CASSPTGGRGYTF
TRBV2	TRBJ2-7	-	CASTPGTAGYEQYF
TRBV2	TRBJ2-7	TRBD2	CASRPLLAPSSYEQYF
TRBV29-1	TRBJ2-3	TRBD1	CSARQGGTDTQYF